This T cell receptor (beta chain) was sequenced in a study of T-cell reconstitution after alpha-beta-depleted transplantation in children. Preparing the TCRbeta library involved the use of unique molecular identifiers. One entry per CDR3 protein, called by TCRdb with MiXCR from the PCR reads. The sample has about 470,000 distinct CDR3 sequences; approximately 42% are singletons. Study results and limitations: Some patients owed their high day-60 TCRbeta diversity to surviving recipient T cells and thymic progenitors. As was reported, about two months after transplant, alpha-beta T cells came from several hundred expanded graft clones. It was newly produced T cells that mostly accounted for T-cell counts and diversity one year after transplant.

To note about this clonotype: The antigen is unknown.

The starting material was PBMCs, obtained before TCRalphabeta/CD19-depleted stem cell transplant. The receptor comes from a girl aged 2-10 years with aplastic anemia, due to receive a stem cell transplant.

In nucleotides, the CDR3 is TGCGCCAGCAGCTTCAGAAGGGTCGACGACTATGGCTACACCTTC. The encoded protein is CASSFRRVDDYGYTF. The genes are TRBV5-1 and TRBJ1-2; D ambiguous. Trimming stripped 2 bases from V and 3 bases from J, with 14 bases between. CDR1 is SGHRS and CDR2 is YFSETQ in the germline V gene. The CDR3 length is 15 residues.